This T cell receptor (beta chain) was identified in a study of blood T cell repertoires in COVID-19 (dated by TCRdb to about 2020). In terms of the full investigation: The collaborator samples originated in the United States, Italy and Spain and spanned the acute and convalescent phases of COVID-19. The prospective study material was composed of cDNA or gDNA derived from T cells, B-cell-depleted T cells, or PBMCs. The dataset comprised deeply sampled blood TCRbeta repertoires from subjects exposed to, actively infected with, or recovered from COVID-19. The repertoires were released in a freely available public database intended as a resource for research on the immune response to SARS-CoV-2. The samples were drawn from two sources: the first 160 participants of the ongoing ImmuneRACE study, and 1,200 or so subjects contributed by 6 global collaborators. Nearly every sample came with metadata listing a de-identified subject ID, COVID-19 status, age in years and sex. Where HLA class I and class II types were available, the types were taken from metadata supplied by the sample provider, not from assay-based typing.

The investigation overall reported the following: Clinical and demographic metadata were provided uncurated, with the amount varying by source and participant.

CDR1 and CDR2 were assigned from the germline V gene as MNHEY and SVGAGI. Including cysteine and phenylalanine, the CDR3 has 15 amino acids. Only the CDR3 portion is preserved as DNA: 45 bases, with reading frame beginning at the first base. The junction shows trimming of 0 bases on V and 1 base on J, and the gene matches do not reach 1 base of it. A remark on this clone: Its antigen is currently not known. No quality values exist for individual bases; no much larger clone is one base distant.

TCRbeta CDR3 regions were amplified from genomic DNA by means of the immunoSEQ Assay, a bias-controlled multiplex PCR. Under the source paper's analysis protocol: The number of nucleated cells in each sample was estimated from the amplification of reference gene primers within the assay. To quantify the absolute abundance of each unique TCRbeta CDR3 rearrangement, sequence reads were collapsed and filtered. For each sample, productive Simpson clonality was calculated by taking the square root of Simpson's diversity index across productive rearrangements. The source is immuneACCESS, and TCRdb retained only in-frame sequences with V and J called. Part of the clones is not carried over; for the studies checked, unresolved V genes explain less than half of this, and the remainder is unexplained. V and J calls and clone size follow that table, whereas D and trimming were derived from the DNA. A total of 250,000 to 300,000 clones appear in this sample, approximately 91% of them only once. About 2.1% of the sample lies in the top ten.

Participants in the prospective study were aged about 18 to 100 years, lived in some 24 United States geographic areas, and enrolled through a virtual design. Cohort assignment in the prospective study relied on participant-reported clinical history from a screening survey and a study questionnaire. Mobile phlebotomists in the prospective study collected whole blood, serum and a nasopharyngeal or oropharyngeal swab from every participant. Additional blood draws and questionnaires over an approximately 2-month period could optionally be provided by prospective study participants. Before DNA extraction, prospective study blood samples were shipped either frozen or at room temperature.

This receptor was obtained from a middle-aged woman with acute COVID-19. Sequenced input: PBMCs or T cells enriched from blood (not recorded which). This sequence uses TRBV6-5 and TRBJ1-1; TRBD1 aligns with 8 central bases. This receptor carries the CDR3 CASSYSGTGNTEAFF. The sequenced DNA: TGTGCCAGCAGTTACTCTGGGACAGGGAACACTGAAGCTTTCTTT.